This T cell receptor beta chain appears in the sequencing data of a study of vaccination effects on CD4 cells after COVID-19. Study results and caveats: The study found that only 1 of 255 vaccine-induced clones from healthy vaccinees cross-reacted with common cold coronaviruses. Vaccine- and infection-induced clones showed marked clonal contraction late following vaccination.

About this clone itself: What it binds is unknown.

Clones were sequenced by immunoSEQ multiplex PCR, and TCRdb holds only the in-frame ones, with some missing. The data show tens of thousands of clones, 60% to 75% seen once. The ViraFEST assay expanded antigen-specific CD4+ T cells with viral peptide pools before sequencing. Culturing for about 9 days preceded CD4+ T cell isolation. Vaccination of participants consisted of two doses of either the BNT162b2 or mRNA-1273 vaccine. Two million PBMC were seeded per well and grown in the presence of about 9 IU/ml IL-2 and about 10 ug/ml peptides. The ends were cut back, 2 bases at V and 2 bases at J, with 7 bases in the middle. This CDR3 comprises 13 residues. The germline V gene has CDR1 GTSNPN and CDR2 SVGIG (reference sequence).

This chain uses TRBV30 with TRBJ1-5, with no clear D. Sequences were derived from CD4+ T cells from PBMCs cultured with HCoV-229E spike peptides, sampled after COVID-19 vaccination. The TCR sequence derives from a human donor who received a COVID-19 vaccine. The CDR3 is CAWSKEGNQPQHF. The CDR3 DNA sequence: TGTGCCTGGAGTAAGGAAGGCAATCAGCCCCAGCATTTT.